This T cell receptor (beta chain) was observed in a study of blood T cell repertoires in COVID-19 (dated by TCRdb to the early 2020s). About the investigation overall: Collaborator samples came from the United States, Italy and Spain and covered acute and convalescent phases of COVID-19. The prospective study material was composed of cDNA or gDNA derived from T cells, B-cell-depleted T cells, or PBMCs. The dataset comprised deeply sampled blood TCRbeta repertoires from subjects exposed to, actively infected with, or recovered from COVID-19. The repertoires were made available in a free public database intended to serve as a resource for research on the immune response to SARS-CoV-2. Samples came from the ongoing ImmuneRACE study (first 160 participants) plus 1,254 subjects from 6 global collaborators. Nearly every sample came with metadata listing a de-identified subject ID, COVID-19 status, age in years and sex. HLA class I and class II types, where available, came from metadata supplied by the sample provider rather than from assay-based typing.

Trimming takes 2 bases from V and 7 bases from J, and the germline ends sit 8 bases apart. The CDR3 measures 12 amino acids from cysteine to phenylalanine. The sequence is cut down to CDR3 DNA, 36 bases in frame from base 1. The collaborating institutions used their own protocols to collect whole blood in K2EDTA tubes. For TCRbeta analysis, collaborators shipped samples in one of three forms: frozen whole blood, isolated PBMCs, or DNA extracted from either of those sample types. Regarding this clone: Its antigen is currently not known. Base qualities are not recorded, but no much larger clone differs from it by a single base.

Study-wide conclusions, independent of this receptor: The amount of clinical and demographic metadata varied by source and participant and was provided uncurated.

TCRbeta CDR3 regions were amplified from genomic DNA by means of the immunoSEQ Assay, a bias-controlled multiplex PCR. In the authors' own workflow: The number of nucleated cells in each sample was estimated from the amplification of reference gene primers within the assay. Sequence reads were collapsed and filtered to measure the absolute abundance of every unique TCRbeta CDR3 rearrangement. Productive Simpson clonality was computed per sample as the square root of Simpson's diversity index over productive rearrangements. Held by TCRdb, this immuneACCESS table contains in-frame sequences only and omits some clones. Under half of the omission traces to an unresolved V gene where checked; the cause of the rest is unknown. For V, J and clone size, that table is used; D and trimming come from the DNA. The sample contains 170,000 or so clones, approximately 79% of them found a single time. 26% of the sample rests with the top ten.

The sequenced material came from peripheral blood. The receptor's source is an older woman with acute or convalescent COVID-19. The chain employs TRBV12-3 or TRBV12-4 and TRBJ1-2, with no confident D gene call. The CDR3 protein: CASSLKSRGYTF. The nucleotide sequence reads as follows: TGTGCCAGCAGTTTAAAGTCGCGTGGCTACACCTTC.